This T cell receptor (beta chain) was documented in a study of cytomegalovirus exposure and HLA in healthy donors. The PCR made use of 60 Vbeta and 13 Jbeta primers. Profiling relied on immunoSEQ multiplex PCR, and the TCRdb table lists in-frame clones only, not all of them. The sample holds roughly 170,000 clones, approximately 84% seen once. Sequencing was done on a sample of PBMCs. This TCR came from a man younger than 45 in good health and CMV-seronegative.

The CDR3 spells CASSPVADIAKNIQYF. The DNA of the CDR3 is TGCGCCAGCAGCCCTGTGGCAGACATAGCCAAAAACATTCAGTACTTC. This chain uses TRBV5-1 with TRBJ2-4; unclear D gene. The V end lost 4 bases, the J end lost 0 bases, and 14 bases lay between the germline ends. The CDR3 is made up of 16 amino acids. Germline V gene sequence: CDR1 SGHRS, CDR2 YFSETQ.